These 32 T cell receptor beta chains share one sample of origin, sequenced in a study of a mutant IDH1 vaccine in newly diagnosed glioma. Generated by immunoSEQ multiplex PCR, the TCRdb table keeps only in-frame clones and is missing some. This table holds more than 20,000 clones, about 89% found once. Noted time point: baseline, week 1 (first vaccination visit). The treatment denotes: pre-vaccination baseline after standard-of-care therapy. The sample in question was PBMCs, obtained from a glioma patient treated with radiotherapy, temozolomide or both. The receptors shown here come from a man aged 25-45 years with glioma.

The genes are TRBV9 and TRBJ2-2; no clear D gene. The length of the CDR3 is 13 residues. Germline lookup yields CDR1 SGDLS and CDR2 YYNGEE. Trimming removed 0 bases from V and 3 bases from J, with 3 bases in between. CDR3: CASSVADTGELFF. The CDR3 nucleotides are TGTGCCAGCAGCGTAGCGGACACCGGGGAGCTGTTTTTT.

This chain joins TRBV4-1 and TRBJ2-2; 7 bases fit TRBD1. V lost 1 base and J lost 2; bases outside the gene matches: 10. Germline V gene lookup returns CDR1 MGHRA and CDR2 YSYEKL. There are 18 residues in the CDR3. The CDR3 spells CASSQVYPGQLNTGELFF. The CDR3 DNA is TGCGCCAGCAGCCAAGTTTATCCGGGACAGCTTAACACCGGGGAGCTGTTTTTT.

The V and J genes are TRBV27 and TRBJ2-7; perhaps TRBD2 as D (6 bases). V was shortened by 4 bases and J by 3 bases, with 10 bases between the two germline ends. The CDR3 runs to 13 residues. CDR1 and CDR2 (germline): MNHEY, SMNVEV (reference sequence). CDR3 in DNA: TGTGCCAGCAGTTCACGCGGGATCTACGAGCAGTACTTC. Amino acid sequence: CASSSRGIYEQYF.

This clone was detected once. The gene calls are TRBV5-1 and TRBJ1-6; 8 bases match TRBD1. The length of the CDR3 is 15 residues. CDR1 is SGHRS and CDR2 is YFSETQ in the germline V gene. The J segment lost 8 bases and the V segment lost 4 bases, leaving 8 bases of the junction unmatched. For the CDR3, the DNA is TGCGCCAGCAGCCCCCGTACAGGGGGGGATTCACCCCTCCACTTT. Residues: CASSPRTGGDSPLHF. Looking up the rest from reference TRBV5-1 and TRBJ1-6 gives the full variable domain: KAGVTQTPRYLIKTRGQQVTLSCSPISGHRSVSWYQQTPGQGLQFLFEYFSETQRNKGNFPGRFSGRQFSNSRSEMNVSTLELGDSALYLCASSPRTGGDSPLHFGNGTRLTVT.

This clone occurred once. The chain has TRBV2 and TRBJ2-5, with D unresolved. This CDR3 spans 10 amino acids. Germline V gene data show CDR1 as SNHLY and CDR2 as FYNNEI. V shed 1 base and J shed 6 bases, with 0 bases lying between them. Here the CDR3 reads CASSEETQYF. The CDR3 nucleotides read TGTGCCAGCAGTGAAGAGACCCAGTACTTC.

The rearrangement joins TRBV19 to TRBJ2-7; tentatively, D is TRBD1 (6 bases). The CDR3 extends over 12 amino acids. Trimming left V 5 bases short and J 2 bases short, with 7 bases between. The germline V gene has CDR1 LNHDA and CDR2 SQIVND (reference sequence). DNA of the CDR3: TGTGCCAGTAGTCCAGGGGCCTACGAGCAGTACTTC. Its protein product is CASSPGAYEQYF.

The chain has TRBV19 and TRBJ2-5, with TRBD2 matching over 7 bases. Trimming cost V 3 bases and J 1 base; bases outside gene matches: 5. The CDR3 sequence is 15 residues long. Germline values: CDR1 LNHDA, CDR2 SQIVND (reference sequence). The CDR3 sequence is CASSMDSGLQETQYF. The DNA for the CDR3 is TGTGCCAGTAGTATGGATAGCGGGCTCCAAGAGACCCAGTACTTC.

The chain is built from TRBV18 and TRBJ2-7; the match to TRBD2 covers 9 bases. This CDR3 is 15 amino acids long. Germline V gene data show CDR1 as KGHSH and CDR2 as LQKENI. The V gene end was trimmed by 3 bases and the J gene end by 1 base; junction bases not matched to a gene: 4. CDR3 sequence: CASSPTSGLSYEQYF. CDR3 nucleotide sequence: TGTGCCAGCTCACCCACTAGCGGGTTATCCTACGAGCAGTACTTC.

The chain has TRBV30 and TRBJ1-1; 8 bases fit TRBD1. Germline V gene data show CDR1 as GTSNPN and CDR2 as SVGIG (reference sequence). There are 16 residues in the CDR3. Trimming removed 2 bases from V and 0 bases from J; junction bases left unmatched: 8. The CDR3: CAWSRAGGLVNTEAFF. In nucleotides, the CDR3 is TGTGCCTGGAGTAGGGCAGGGGGCTTGGTGAACACTGAAGCTTTCTTT.

This sequence joins TRBV29-1 and TRBJ1-3; D is undetermined. The CDR3 has 14 residues. Per germline, CDR1 SQVTM and CDR2 ANQGSEA. The V end lost 6 bases, the J end lost 0 bases, and 12 bases lay between the germline ends. CDR3 coding DNA: TGCAGCGTGGGCGGACGCACCTCTGGAAACACCATATATTTT. The encoded protein is CSVGGRTSGNTIYF. Full variable domain (outside the CDR3, taken from reference TRBV29-1 and TRBJ1-3): SAVISQKPSRDICQRGTSLTIQCQVDSQVTMMFWYRQQPGQSLTLIATANQGSEATYESGFVIDKFPISRPNLTFSTLTVSNMSPEDSSIYLCSVGGRTSGNTIYFGEGSWLTVV.

The V gene is TRBV6-1, the J gene TRBJ1-1; D call uncertain. The CDR3 extends over 13 amino acids. Trimming pared 6 bases from V and 4 bases from J, leaving 12 bases between. Germline CDR1 MNHNS, CDR2 SASEGT. DNA for the CDR3: TGTGCCAGCAGGTACTTCGGCAGCACTGAAGCTTTCTTT. Protein: CASRYFGSTEAFF.

The J gene is TRBJ2-4, the V gene TRBV7-9; D not resolved. This CDR3 region has 17 residues. CDR1 is SEHNR, CDR2 FQNEAQ, per germline (reference sequence). Trimming cost V 3 bases and J 0 bases, with 15 bases left between them. CDR3 residues: CASSFPSGLVAKNIQYF. CDR3 coding DNA: TGTGCCAGCAGCTTCCCGTCAGGCTTAGTAGCCAAAAACATTCAGTACTTC.

This rearrangement joins TRBV5-4 to TRBJ2-3; D is uncertain. Germline CDR1 and CDR2: SGHNT and YYREEE (reference sequence). The CDR3 is 12 residues long. Trimming took off 0 bases at V and 6 bases at J, with 5 bases between the two ends. The CDR3 DNA is TGTGCCAGCAGCTTGGAGACCGATACGCAGTATTTT. Translated: CASSLETDTQYF.

The chain links TRBV6-4 to TRBJ1-1, with a tentative D call TRBD1 (5 bases). Germline V CDR1 and CDR2: MRHNA, SNTAGT. This CDR3 region has 12 residues. The V gene lost 6 bases and the J gene lost 2 bases, with 7 bases spanning the gap. CDR3 amino acids: CASRGPNTEAFF. CDR3 nucleotide sequence: TGTGCCAGCAGGGGACCCAACACTGAAGCTTTCTTT.

The chain recombines TRBV7-9 with TRBJ2-1, with D possibly TRBD1 on 6 matching bases. V dropped 6 bases and J dropped 5 bases, with 14 bases sitting between them. CDR3 size: 14 residues. Germline loops: CDR1 SEHNR, CDR2 FQNEAQ (reference sequence). In nucleotides, the CDR3 is TGTGCCAGCAGGTACAGGGAGTTGCACAATGAGCAGTTCTTC. It translates to CASRYRELHNEQFF.

In DNA, the CDR3 is TGTGCCAGCAGTTACTCCCCGGACCGTCAGAACACTGAAGCTTTCTTT. This sequence encodes CASSYSPDRQNTEAFF. The chain links TRBV6-6 to TRBJ1-1; D not resolved. The CDR3 has 16 residues. Germline CDR1 is MNHNY and CDR2 is SVGAGI (reference sequence). The V and J ends lost 0 bases and 1 base respectively, with 12 bases between them.

This chain joins TRBV10-3 and TRBJ1-1; 9 positions match TRBD1. The CDR3 contains 15 residues. The germline V gene has CDR1 ENHRY and CDR2 SYGVKD. Trimming cost V 6 bases and J 4 bases; bases outside gene matches: 9. The DNA of the CDR3 is TGTGCCATCAGCACACAGGGGGCTTGGGGCACTGAAGCTTTCTTT. As protein: CAISTQGAWGTEAFF.

The V call is TRBV7-2, the J call TRBJ1-1, with D uncertain. The V end was cut by 5 bases, the J end by 1 base, with 8 bases between. In germline, CDR1 is SGHTA, CDR2 FQGNSA. This CDR3 has 13 amino acids. CDR3 amino acids: CASSRQTNTEAFF. In DNA, the CDR3 is TGTGCCAGCAGCAGACAAACGAACACTGAAGCTTTCTTT.

The chain combines TRBV5-1 with TRBJ1-1; TRBD1 aligns across 7 bases. With 3 bases clipped from V and 1 base from J, the junction kept 3 bases outside the gene matches. CDR3 size: 14 residues. CDR1 SGHRS and CDR2 YFSETQ come from the germline V gene. The CDR3, as DNA: TGCGCCAGCAGCTCGGGACAGCCGAACACTGAAGCTTTCTTT. This translates into CASSSGQPNTEAFF.

This clone was seen only once. The chain uses TRBV18 and TRBJ2-6, with D possibly being TRBD1 (5 bases). Between the trimmed V and J ends, which lost 4 bases and 2 bases, there was a span of 6 bases. This CDR3 is built from 14 residues. The germline gives CDR1 KGHSH, CDR2 LQKENI. The CDR3 protein is CASSQGTGANVLTF. Here the CDR3 DNA reads TGTGCCAGCTCACAGGGGACTGGGGCCAACGTCCTGACTTTC.

V gene TRBV29-1 combines with J gene TRBJ2-7; the D gene is possibly TRBD2 (7 bases). Germline V gives CDR1 SQVTM, CDR2 ANQGSEA. This CDR3 comprises 12 residues. The V end lost 6 bases, the J end lost 5 bases, and 14 bases lay between the germline ends. The DNA of the CDR3 is TGCAGCGTAGGGGGGGGCCGGAACGAGCAGTACTTC. Translating it yields CSVGGGRNEQYF.

V and J are TRBV6-4 and TRBJ2-3; 8 bases fit TRBD2. The V and J ends lost 4 bases and 5 bases, in that order; junction bases with no gene match: 2. CDR1 and CDR2 from the germline V gene are MRHNA and SNTAGT. The CDR3 contains 13 residues. CDR3 DNA sequence: TGTGCCAGCAGTGGGCTAGCGGGAGATACGCAGTATTTT. This sequence encodes CASSGLAGDTQYF.

The V and J genes are TRBV18 and TRBJ2-1; TRBD2 is a possible D gene (5 bases). The CDR3 sequence is 16 residues long. V was clipped by 3 bases and J by 9 bases, with 21 bases between them. CDR1 KGHSH and CDR2 LQKENI come from the germline V gene. As DNA, the CDR3 is TGTGCCAGCTCACCGCAACTCCTAGCAGCCGAAGGTGAGCAGTTCTTC. This gives the protein CASSPQLLAAEGEQFF.

Only a few counts were recorded for this clone. The chain employs TRBV5-1 and TRBJ2-7; D possibly uses TRBD1 or TRBD2 (5 bases each). This CDR3 spans 15 amino acids. Trimming removed 7 bases from V and 5 bases from J, with 22 bases in between. Looked up from germline, CDR1 is SGHRS and CDR2 is YFSETQ. The CDR3 region has the DNA TGCGCCAGCTCCCCGGGGCAGGCCCTCACGAACGAGCAGTACTTC. The encoded protein is CASSPGQALTNEQYF.

This chain links TRBV18 with TRBJ1-3; no clear D gene. Germline-derived CDR1 and CDR2 are KGHSH and LQKENI. Trimming removed 2 bases from V and 4 bases from J, with 18 bases in between. This CDR3 comprises 17 residues. Here the CDR3 DNA reads TGTGCCAGCTCACCAATCCCCAGAGGGTTGGAAGGAAACACCATATATTTT. It specifies CASSPIPRGLEGNTIYF.

The chain has TRBV19 and TRBJ2-7; tentatively, D is TRBD1 (5 bases). This CDR3 is 13 amino acids long. Germline assignment: CDR1 LNHDA and CDR2 SQIVND (reference sequence). V was pared by 5 bases and J by 6 bases, with 14 bases between. CDR3 sequence (DNA): TGTGCCAGTAGTCCCAGGGAACTCGCCGAGCAGTACTTC. This translates into CASSPRELAEQYF.

The chain carries TRBV25-1 and TRBJ2-3; D is tentatively TRBD1 or TRBD2 (5 bases each). Germline V CDR1 and CDR2: MGHDK, SYGVNS. The CDR3 sequence is 18 residues long. Trimming stripped 2 bases from V and 4 bases from J, with 22 bases between. The CDR3 loop is CASSEPSWGSLGPDTQYF. The CDR3 bases are TGTGCCAGCAGTGAACCAAGTTGGGGGTCACTGGGTCCAGATACGCAGTATTTT.

The rearrangement joins TRBV9 to TRBJ2-7; tentatively, D is TRBD2 (5 bases). Trimming removed 3 bases from V and 4 bases from J, with 11 bases in between. The V gene's germline CDR1 is SGDLS and CDR2 YYNGEE. CDR3 length: 13 residues. The CDR3: CASSGERDYEQYF. In nucleotides, the CDR3 is TGTGCCAGCAGCGGGGAGAGGGATTACGAGCAGTACTTC.

The chain has TRBV2 and TRBJ1-2, with 8 bases fitting TRBD1. The V gene end was trimmed by 7 bases and the J gene end by 8 bases; junction bases not matched to a gene: 6. The CDR3 length is 12 residues. Germline CDR1 is SNHLY and CDR2 is FYNNEI. The CDR3: CASTFSGGGYTF. The CDR3 nucleotides are TGTGCCAGCACCTTTTCAGGGGGCGGCTACACCTTC. The full variable domain, its missing parts supplied by reference TRBV2 and TRBJ1-2, is EPEVTQTPSHQVTQMGQEVILRCVPISNHLYFYWYRQILGQKVEFLVSFYNNEISEKSEIFDDQFSVERPDGSNFTLKIRSTKLEDSAMYFCASTFSGGGYTFGSGTRLTVV.

This rearrangement joins TRBV6-6 to TRBJ1-4; possibly TRBD1 for D (5 bases). Trimming stripped 5 bases from V and 0 bases from J, with 10 bases between. The CDR3 length is 15 residues. Germline loops: CDR1 MNHNY, CDR2 SVGAGI (reference sequence). The CDR3 sequence: CASSRTNPTNEKLFF. The CDR3 DNA reads TGTGCCAGCAGTAGGACAAATCCAACTAATGAAAAACTGTTTTTT.

A word on this clone: Other DNA sequences of this sample code for an identical CDR3. V and J are TRBV5-1 and TRBJ1-1; D is uncertain. Deletions cut 0 bases from V and 1 base from J, with 4 bases between. Germline V gene sequence: CDR1 SGHRS, CDR2 YFSETQ. The CDR3 covers 13 residues. CDR3 DNA: TGCGCCAGCAGCTTGGCCCCGAACACTGAAGCTTTCTTT. Protein: CASSLAPNTEAFF.

This clone showed up just once. V is TRBV27 and J is TRBJ1-3; 8 nucleotides line up with TRBD1. Trimming took 4 bases from V and 0 from J; bases not matched to a gene: 5. Per the germline V gene, CDR1 is MNHEY and CDR2 is SMNVEV (reference sequence). This CDR3 contains 16 residues. The CDR3 spells CASSSTDRVSGNTIYF. The CDR3 DNA follows: TGTGCCAGCAGTTCGACGGACAGGGTCTCTGGAAACACCATATATTTT.